The text below deals with one TCR beta chain. This specimen comes from a study of T-cell memory formation after mild COVID-19. Using its own MiXCR run on the 5' RACE reads, TCRdb lists one record per CDR3 protein. The data hold approximately 560,000 distinct CDR3 sequences, with 15% to 20% observed a single time. Material: PBMCs or a T cell subset sorted from them (not recorded which). This sequence was found in an adult woman who had mild COVID-19 (a few samples of this study predate the infection). Cell type and time point are not known.

The CDR3 protein is CATESGTDTQYF. In DNA form, the CDR3 reads TGTGCCACCGAGTCGGGAACAGATACGCAGTATTTT. This chain links TRBV2 with TRBJ2-3, with D maybe TRBD2 (5 bases). With 10 bases removed from V and 3 bases from J, the gap between germline ends came to 11 bases. The CDR3 extends over 12 amino acids. CDR1 and CDR2 (germline): SNHLY, FYNNEI.